The source of this T cell receptor beta chain is a study of cytomegalovirus exposure and HLA in healthy donors. The study, taken as a whole, reports: There was a cluster of highly shared sequence variants that was likely a sequencing artifact. Common viral pathogens (according to a later analysis) appeared linked to several of the most significant clusters. Later work found most CMV-associated TCR beta chains apparently HLA-restricted.

Unrecorded immune exposure was likely among donors, who were nominally healthy when sampled. As regards this clone: Its antigen is currently unknown.

Germline V gives CDR1 MGHRA, CDR2 YSYEKL. The CDR3 length is 16 residues. V lost 6 bases and J lost 8; bases outside the gene matches: 14. A multiplex PCR was run with 60 Vbeta primers and 13 Jbeta primers. Assay: immunoSEQ multiplex PCR; the TCRdb copy retains only in-frame clones and omits some. The sample shows about 160,000 clones, around 80% of them seen only once. The TCR comes from a male donor in good health and CMV-seropositive. The sample comprised PBMCs. V usage is TRBV4-1 and J usage is TRBJ2-1; TRBD2 aligns across 9 bases. CDR3 loop: CASRVAAGGERDEQFF. CDR3 nucleotide sequence: TGCGCCAGCAGGGTCGCAGCGGGAGGAGAGAGGGATGAGCAGTTCTTC.